The clone carrying this T cell receptor (beta chain) was observed many times. Its antigen remains unidentified. This entry comes from a study of CD8 T cells in ankylosing spondylitis. General study results and limits: Earlier work had already found some motif variants in reactive arthritis synovial fluid and blood. Blood of patients with ankylosing spondylitis appeared to be characterized by a TCR beta motif of several highly homologous variants.

Germline-derived CDR1 and CDR2 are ENHRY and SYGVKD. CDR3 length: 19 residues. Trimming took 6 bases from V and 1 from J; bases not matched to a gene: 15. With molecular barcodes, quantitative 5'-RACE was used to make the TCR beta libraries. Using its own MiXCR run on the 5' RACE reads, TCRdb lists one record per CDR3 protein. The data show 450,000 to 550,000 distinct CDR3 sequences, about 5.7% seen once. This TCR came from a male donor with ankylosing spondylitis. Specimen: blood, either unsorted or a sorted T cell fraction (not recorded which). The chain uses TRBV10-3 and TRBJ2-1; 10 nucleotides align to TRBD1. CDR3 in amino acids: CAISERPGQGTGSYNEQFF. The CDR3 DNA reads as TGTGCCATCAGCGAGCGTCCGGGACAGGGGACGGGGTCCTACAATGAGCAGTTCTTC.